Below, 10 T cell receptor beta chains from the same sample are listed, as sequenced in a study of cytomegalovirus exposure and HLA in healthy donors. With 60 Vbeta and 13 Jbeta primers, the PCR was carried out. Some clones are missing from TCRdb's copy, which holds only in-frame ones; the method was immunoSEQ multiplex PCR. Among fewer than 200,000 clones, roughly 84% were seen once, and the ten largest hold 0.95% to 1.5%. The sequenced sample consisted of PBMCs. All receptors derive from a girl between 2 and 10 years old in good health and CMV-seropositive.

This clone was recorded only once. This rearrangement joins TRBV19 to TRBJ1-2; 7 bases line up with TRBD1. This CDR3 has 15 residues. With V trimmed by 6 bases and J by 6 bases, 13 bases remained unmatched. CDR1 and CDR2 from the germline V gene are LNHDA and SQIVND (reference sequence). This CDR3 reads CASRQTGTAAHGYTF. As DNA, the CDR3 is TGTGCCAGTAGACAGACCGGGACAGCGGCCCATGGCTACACCTTC. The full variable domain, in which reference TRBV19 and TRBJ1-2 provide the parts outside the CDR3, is DGGITQSPKYLFRKEGQNVTLSCEQNLNHDAMYWYRQDPGQGLRLIYYSQIVNDFQKGDIAEGYSVSREKKESFPLTVTSAQKNPTAFYLCASRQTGTAAHGYTFGSGTRLTVV.

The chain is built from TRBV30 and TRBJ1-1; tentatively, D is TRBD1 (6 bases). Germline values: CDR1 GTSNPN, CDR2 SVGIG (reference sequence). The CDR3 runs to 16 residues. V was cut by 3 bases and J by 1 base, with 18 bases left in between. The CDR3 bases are TGTGCCTGGAGCGACACGCCTAGGGGGGGGAACACTGAAGCTTTCTTT. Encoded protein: CAWSDTPRGGNTEAFF.

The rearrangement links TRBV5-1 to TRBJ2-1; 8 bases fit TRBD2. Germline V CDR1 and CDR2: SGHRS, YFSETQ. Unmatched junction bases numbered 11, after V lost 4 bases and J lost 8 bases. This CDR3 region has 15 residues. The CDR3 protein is CASSRREGGLDEQFF. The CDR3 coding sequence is TGCGCCAGCAGCCGCCGGGAGGGGGGCCTGGATGAGCAGTTCTTC. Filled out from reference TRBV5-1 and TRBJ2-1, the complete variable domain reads KAGVTQTPRYLIKTRGQQVTLSCSPISGHRSVSWYQQTPGQGLQFLFEYFSETQRNKGNFPGRFSGRQFSNSRSEMNVSTLELGDSALYLCASSRREGGLDEQFFGPGTRLTVL.

The CDR3 DNA reads TGTGCCTGGAGTAAGTCAGACGAGCAGTACTTC. Amino acid sequence: CAWSKSDEQYF. The gene calls are TRBV30 and TRBJ2-7, with D unclear. Germline CDR1 and CDR2: GTSNPN and SVGIG (reference sequence). V lost 2 bases and J 5 bases, leaving 7 bases between the germline ends. The CDR3 has 11 amino acids.

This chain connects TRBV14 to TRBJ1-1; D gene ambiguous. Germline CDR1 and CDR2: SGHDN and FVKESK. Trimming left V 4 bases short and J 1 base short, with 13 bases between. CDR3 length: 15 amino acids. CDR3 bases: TGTGCCAGCAGCCCCCGAGGCGGCGGGAACACTGAAGCTTTCTTT. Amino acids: CASSPRGGGNTEAFF.

CDR3 in amino acids: CASSSPVTTRINTGELFF. CDR3 nucleotide sequence: TGTGCCAGCAGTTCTCCGGTGACGACTCGGATAAACACCGGGGAGCTGTTTTTT. V is TRBV28 and J is TRBJ2-2; D is ambiguous. Deletions cut 4 bases from V and 2 bases from J, with 20 bases between. There are 18 residues in the CDR3. Germline-derived CDR1 and CDR2 are MDHEN and SYDVKM.

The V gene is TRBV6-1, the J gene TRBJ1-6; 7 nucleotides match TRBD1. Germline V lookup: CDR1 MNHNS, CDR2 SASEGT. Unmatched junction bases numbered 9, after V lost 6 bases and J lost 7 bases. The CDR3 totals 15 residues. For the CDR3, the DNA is TGTGCCAGCAGACAGGGGCCGCCCCAAAATTCACCCCTCCACTTT. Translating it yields CASRQGPPQNSPLHF.

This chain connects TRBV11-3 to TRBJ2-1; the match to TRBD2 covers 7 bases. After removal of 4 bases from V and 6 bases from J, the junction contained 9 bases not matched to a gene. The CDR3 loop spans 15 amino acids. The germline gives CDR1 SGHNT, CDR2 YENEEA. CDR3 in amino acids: CASSSPGLVANEQFF. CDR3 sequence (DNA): TGTGCCAGCAGCTCCCCTGGACTAGTTGCCAATGAGCAGTTCTTC. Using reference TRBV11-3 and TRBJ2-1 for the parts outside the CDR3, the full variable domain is EAGVVQSPRYKIIEKKQPVAFWCNPISGHNTLYWYLQNLGQGPELLIRYENEEAVDDSQLPKDRFSAERLKGVDSTLKIQPAELGDSAVYLCASSSPGLVANEQFFGPGTRLTVL.

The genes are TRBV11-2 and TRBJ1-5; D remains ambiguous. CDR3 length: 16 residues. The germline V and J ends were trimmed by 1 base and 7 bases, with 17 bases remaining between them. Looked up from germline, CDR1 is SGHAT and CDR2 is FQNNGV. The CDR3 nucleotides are TGTGCCAGCAGCTTAGGTTCGGGGAGTGCGGCCCAGCCCCAGCATTTT. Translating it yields CASSLGSGSAAQPQHF.

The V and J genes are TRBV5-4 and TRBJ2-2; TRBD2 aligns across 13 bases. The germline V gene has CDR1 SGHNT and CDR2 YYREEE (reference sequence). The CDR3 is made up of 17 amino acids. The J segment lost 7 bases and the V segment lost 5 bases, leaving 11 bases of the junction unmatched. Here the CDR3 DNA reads TGTGCCAGCAGATCTCGGACTAGCGGGAGTTTCGGCGGGGAGCTGTTTTTT. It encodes CASRSRTSGSFGGELFF.